What follows are 21 T cell receptor beta chains derived from one specimen sequenced in a study of response to subunit inactivated influenza vaccine. TCRdb re-derived calls from the RT-PCR reads in MiXCR, one entry per CDR3 protein. Here the sample spans over 650,000 distinct CDR3 sequences, about 18% being singletons. Sequencing was performed on PBMCs from blood, taken 5 days after vaccination. The receptors here all came from a man aged 45 to 65 who received an inactivated influenza vaccine.

This clonotype was picked up a small number of times. The genes are TRBV24-1 and TRBJ2-1; TRBD1 matches 12 bases. The CDR3 totals 16 residues. The germline V gene encodes CDR1 KGHDR and CDR2 SFDVKD. The J segment lost 7 bases and the V segment lost 6 bases, leaving 9 bases of the junction unmatched. The CDR3 is CATSLSGTGGQNEQFF. CDR3 coding DNA: TGTGCCACCAGTTTATCCGGGACAGGGGGCCAGAATGAGCAGTTCTTC.

The chain joins TRBV5-1 to TRBJ1-2; D is unclear. The germline CDR1 and CDR2 sequences are SGHRS and YFSETQ. The length of the CDR3 is 14 residues. Trimming stripped 4 bases from V and 6 bases from J, with 16 bases between. CDR3 protein: CASSPGVGPDGYTF. In nucleotides, the CDR3 is TGCGCCAGCAGCCCCGGAGTAGGACCGGATGGCTACACCTTC.

This clonotype was counted a few times. The chain joins TRBV12-3 or TRBV12-4 to TRBJ1-1; TRBD1 matches 8 bases. The CDR3 consists of 14 residues. V was pared by 6 bases and J by 0 bases, with 3 bases of the junction left unmatched. The CDR3 spells CASRAGGMNTEAFF. The CDR3 DNA reads as TGTGCCAGCAGAGCAGGGGGCATGAACACTGAAGCTTTCTTT.

In this sample, this clonotype turned up a few times. V and J are TRBV29-1 and TRBJ1-1; perhaps TRBD1 as D (5 bases). CDR1 is SQVTM and CDR2 is ANQGSEA in the germline V gene. This CDR3 is 12 amino acids long. V shed 6 bases and J shed 0 bases, with 8 bases lying between them. The CDR3 DNA is TGCAGCGTGACAGAAATGAACACTGAAGCTTTCTTT. Its protein product is CSVTEMNTEAFF.

This clonotype was picked up a small number of times. The chain couples TRBV20-1 to TRBJ2-3; 8 bases line up with TRBD1. Losses at the gene ends were 3 bases for V and 5 bases for J; bases not matched to a gene: 10. This CDR3 is 15 amino acids long. In germline, CDR1 is DFQATT, CDR2 SNEGSKA (reference sequence). The CDR3 here is CSARDRDRNVDTQYF. The CDR3 coding sequence is TGCAGTGCTAGGGACCGGGACAGGAACGTAGATACGCAGTATTTT.

This clonotype was observed at least ten times. This sequence joins TRBV4-1 and TRBJ2-1, with D uncertain. Germline V gene lookup returns CDR1 MGHRA and CDR2 YSYEKL. There are 13 residues in the CDR3. Deletions cut 4 bases from V and 6 bases from J, with 10 bases between. The CDR3 nucleotides are TGCGCCAGCAGCCGTACGAGAATCAATGAGCAGTTCTTC. Translated: CASSRTRINEQFF.

This clonotype was recorded a few times. The chain is built from TRBV6-2 or TRBV6-3 and TRBJ2-1; D is uncertain. The CDR3 length is 13 residues. With 4 bases removed from V and 9 bases from J, the gap between germline ends came to 13 bases. Germline V gene data show CDR1 as MNHEY and CDR2 as SVGEGT. The CDR3 DNA follows: TGTGCCAGCAGTTTGTCGTACGAGGCTGAGCAGTTCTTC. Translating it yields CASSLSYEAEQFF.

DNA for the CDR3: TGTGCCAGCAGTTACGCCTGGGCCGGGAGCACAGATACGCAGTATTTT. Translated, it gives CASSYAWAGSTDTQYF. The chain joins TRBV6-2 or TRBV6-3 to TRBJ2-3; D is uncertain. V was trimmed by 2 bases and J by 0 bases, leaving 12 bases between them. The CDR3 totals 16 residues. CDR1 is MNHEY and CDR2 is SVGEGT in the germline V gene.

This clonotype was found a few times. One end of the junction varies from germline; a read error may be responsible. CDR3 residues: CSASTGAGGNQPQQF. Written as DNA, the CDR3 is TGCAGCGCCTCGACCGGCGCAGGAGGCAATCAGCCCCAGCAATTT. The chain links TRBV29-1 to TRBJ1-5; D call uncertain. Germline-derived CDR1 and CDR2 are SQVTM and ANQGSEA. The CDR3 runs 15 residues.

This clonotype was detected only a few times. The chain employs TRBV6-2 or TRBV6-3 and TRBJ2-7; the match to TRBD1 covers 12 bases. The CDR3 is 19 amino acids. Germline V gene sequence: CDR1 MNHEY, CDR2 SVGEGT. Trimming cost V 2 bases and J 2 bases; bases outside gene matches: 13. CDR3: CASSYQPGTGGASAYEQYF. As DNA, the CDR3 is TGTGCCAGCAGTTACCAGCCCGGGACAGGGGGCGCGTCCGCCTACGAGCAGTACTTC.

The gene calls are TRBV27 and TRBJ2-6, with D tentatively TRBD1 or TRBD2 (5 bases each). CDR3 size: 18 residues. V was trimmed by 6 bases and J by 2 bases, leaving 20 bases between them. In germline, CDR1 is MNHEY, CDR2 SMNVEV (reference sequence). CDR3 protein: CASSWGKGHYPGANVLTF. As DNA, the CDR3 is TGTGCCAGCAGCTGGGGGAAGGGTCATTACCCTGGGGCCAACGTCCTGACTTTC.

The J gene is TRBJ2-7, the V gene TRBV29-1; D call uncertain. Trimming shortened V by 1 base and J by 1 base, and 11 bases separated the two germline ends. The length of the CDR3 is 14 residues. CDR1 and CDR2 from the germline V gene are SQVTM and ANQGSEA. DNA for the CDR3: TGCAGCGTTGAAGGCGCAGGTGGATCCTACGAGCAGTACTTC. As protein: CSVEGAGGSYEQYF.

This clonotype was seen more than once but under ten times. V gene TRBV11-1 combines with J gene TRBJ2-3; possibly TRBD1 for D (5 bases). Trimming pared 5 bases from V and 6 bases from J, leaving 15 bases between. CDR1 is SGHAT, CDR2 FQDESV, per germline (reference sequence). The CDR3 has 14 amino acids. In nucleotides, the CDR3 is TGTGCCAGCAGCATGGACAACCCGAGGGATACGCAGTATTTT. This sequence encodes CASSMDNPRDTQYF.

In this sample, this clonotype turned up many times. The genes are TRBV20-1 and TRBJ2-2; TRBD1 matches at 7 bases. Germline CDR1 reads DFQATT; CDR2 reads SNEGSKA (reference sequence). With 0 bases clipped from V and 4 bases from J, the junction kept 5 bases outside the gene matches. The CDR3 covers 15 residues. The CDR3 is CSARDWRQGTGELFF. The CDR3, as DNA: TGCAGTGCTAGAGATTGGAGACAGGGCACCGGGGAGCTGTTTTTT.

The table lists this clonotype with a few counts. CDR3 nucleotides: TGCAGTGCCGCCTTAGCGGGACGCACCTACGAGCAGTACTTC. Translating it yields CSAALAGRTYEQYF. This rearrangement joins TRBV20-1 to TRBJ2-7; 8 bases are a match to TRBD2. V trimming: 6 bases; J trimming: 2 bases; junction bases outside the gene matches: 9. The CDR3 runs 14 residues. CDR1 is DFQATT and CDR2 is SNEGSKA in the germline V gene (reference sequence).

This clonotype was seen ten or more times. J is TRBJ2-1 and V is TRBV7-2, with 9 bases lining up with TRBD2. This CDR3 region has 15 residues. Germline loops: CDR1 SGHTA, CDR2 FQGNSA. The V segment lost 2 bases and the J segment 4 bases; nucleotides outside the gene matches: 3. CDR3 amino acids: CASSLQAGGYNEQFF. The CDR3 DNA reads TGTGCCAGCAGCTTACAGGCGGGAGGGTACAATGAGCAGTTCTTC.

V is TRBV20-1 and J is TRBJ2-6; 10 positions agree with TRBD1. Germline CDR1 DFQATT, CDR2 SNEGSKA (reference sequence). The V and J ends lost 1 base and 1 base, in that order; junction bases with no gene match: 10. CDR3 size: 19 residues. The CDR3 protein is CSARVEVGTGASGANVLTF. The CDR3 coding sequence is TGCAGTGCTAGAGTAGAGGTGGGGACAGGGGCATCTGGGGCCAACGTCCTGACTTTC.

This clonotype showed up just a few times. The chain is built from TRBV29-1 and TRBJ2-1, with D possibly matching TRBD1 (6 bases). The V and J ends lost 7 bases and 1 base respectively, with 14 bases between them. The germline CDR1 and CDR2 sequences are SQVTM and ANQGSEA. There are 14 residues in the CDR3. The CDR3 DNA follows: TGCAGCGCCGTACAAGGGGGATCCTACAATGAGCAGTTCTTC. As protein: CSAVQGGSYNEQFF.

This clonotype was seen more than once but under ten times. The rearrangement uses TRBV5-1 and TRBJ1-2; D is unresolved. The CDR3 has 15 residues. Germline V gene data show CDR1 as SGHRS and CDR2 as YFSETQ. The germline V and J ends were trimmed by 4 bases and 4 bases, with 17 bases remaining between them. The chain's CDR3 is CASSAGAGSGYGYTF. The CDR3 nucleotides are TGCGCCAGCAGCGCGGGCGCTGGGAGCGGCTATGGCTACACCTTC.

The chain is built from TRBV10-3 and TRBJ2-7, with D unresolved. Germline V gene lookup returns CDR1 ENHRY and CDR2 SYGVKD. CDR3 length: 12 amino acids. The V gene lost 2 bases and the J gene lost 6 bases, with 8 bases spanning the gap. The CDR3 protein is CAISELVGEQYF. The CDR3, as DNA: TGTGCCATCAGTGAGCTCGTCGGCGAGCAGTACTTC.

The chain carries TRBV16 and TRBJ2-3; 9 bases agree with TRBD1. This CDR3 comprises 15 residues. V trimming: 5 bases; J trimming: 2 bases; junction bases outside the gene matches: 5. Germline V CDR1 and CDR2: KGHSY, FQNENV. CDR3 nucleotides: TGTGCCAGCAGCAGAGGACAGGGGCCCACAGATACGCAGTATTTT. Protein: CASSRGQGPTDTQYF.